Sequencing of this T cell receptor beta chain was carried out in a study of Ad26.COV2.S vaccination and SARS-CoV-2 variants. Unmatched junction bases numbered 3, after V lost 4 bases and J lost 3 bases. The CDR3 runs 14 residues. Per the germline V gene, CDR1 is LNHDA and CDR2 is SQIVND (reference sequence). As for treatment: approximately 18 received Ad26.COV2.S at low or high dose, single or two shots; roughly five received placebo; per-sample allocation not given. It was on day 63 after the first vaccine or placebo injection that samples were taken. This clone has more than one count but fewer than ten. Generated by immunoSEQ multiplex PCR, the TCRdb table keeps only in-frame clones and is missing some. The sample lists 350,000 to 500,000 clones, 80% to 95% occurring once.

The genes are TRBV19 and TRBJ1-5, with 7 bases identical to TRBD1. The clonotype was recovered from a person aged 18-60 years who received the Ad26.COV2.S COVID-19 vaccine or a placebo. The sample here was peripheral blood, taken in a trial of Ad26.COV2.S vaccine versus placebo. For the CDR3, the DNA is TGTGCCAGTAGTACGGGACAGCCCAATCAGCCCCAGCATTTT. This codes for CASSTGQPNQPQHF.